Only a few counts were recorded for the clone carrying this T cell receptor (beta chain). Antigen: not known. There are 14 residues in the CDR3. In germline, CDR1 is SGHRS, CDR2 YFSETQ. V was pared by 0 bases and J by 7 bases, with 11 bases between. These data are taken from a study of T-cell reconstitution after alpha-beta-depleted transplantation in children. General study results and limits: Newly produced T cells mostly accounted for T-cell counts and diversity one year post-transplant. Expanded graft clones numbering several hundred reportedly gave rise to alpha-beta T cells about two months after transplant.

During its preparation, the TCRbeta library received unique molecular identifiers. Each CDR3 protein is one row after TCRdb ran MiXCR on the PCR reads. The sample includes fewer than 500,000 distinct CDR3 sequences, about 45% of them seen just once. Sequences were derived from PBMCs, sampled before TCRalphabeta/CD19-depleted stem cell transplant. The TCR comes from a girl aged 2 to 9 with aplastic anemia, due to receive a stem cell transplant. This chain uses TRBV5-1 with TRBJ2-1; perhaps TRBD1 as D (5 bases). The CDR3 protein is CASSLGQGTNEQFF. CDR3 nucleotides: TGCGCCAGCAGCTTGGGGCAGGGTACGAATGAGCAGTTCTTC. The full variable domain, with the rest looked up from reference TRBV5-1 and TRBJ2-1, is KAGVTQTPRYLIKTRGQQVTLSCSPISGHRSVSWYQQTPGQGLQFLFEYFSETQRNKGNFPGRFSGRQFSNSRSEMNVSTLELGDSALYLCASSLGQGTNEQFFGPGTRLTVL.